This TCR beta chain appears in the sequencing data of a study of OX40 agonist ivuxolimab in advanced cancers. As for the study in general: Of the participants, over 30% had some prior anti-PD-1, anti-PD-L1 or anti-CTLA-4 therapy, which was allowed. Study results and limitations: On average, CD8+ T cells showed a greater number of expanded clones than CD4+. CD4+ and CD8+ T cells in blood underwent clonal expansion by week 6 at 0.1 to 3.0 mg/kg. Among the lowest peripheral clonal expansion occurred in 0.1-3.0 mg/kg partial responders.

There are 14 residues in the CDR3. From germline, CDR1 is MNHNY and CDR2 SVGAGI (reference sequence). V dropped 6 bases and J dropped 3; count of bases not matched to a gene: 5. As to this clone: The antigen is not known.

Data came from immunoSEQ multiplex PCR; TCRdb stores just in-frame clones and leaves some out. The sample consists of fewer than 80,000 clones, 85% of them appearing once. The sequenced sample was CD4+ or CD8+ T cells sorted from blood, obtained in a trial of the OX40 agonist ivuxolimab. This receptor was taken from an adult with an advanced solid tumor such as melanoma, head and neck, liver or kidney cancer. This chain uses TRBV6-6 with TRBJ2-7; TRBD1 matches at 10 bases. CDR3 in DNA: TGTGCCAGCAGCAACCGGGACAGGGGCTACGAGCAGTACTTC. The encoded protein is CASSNRDRGYEQYF.